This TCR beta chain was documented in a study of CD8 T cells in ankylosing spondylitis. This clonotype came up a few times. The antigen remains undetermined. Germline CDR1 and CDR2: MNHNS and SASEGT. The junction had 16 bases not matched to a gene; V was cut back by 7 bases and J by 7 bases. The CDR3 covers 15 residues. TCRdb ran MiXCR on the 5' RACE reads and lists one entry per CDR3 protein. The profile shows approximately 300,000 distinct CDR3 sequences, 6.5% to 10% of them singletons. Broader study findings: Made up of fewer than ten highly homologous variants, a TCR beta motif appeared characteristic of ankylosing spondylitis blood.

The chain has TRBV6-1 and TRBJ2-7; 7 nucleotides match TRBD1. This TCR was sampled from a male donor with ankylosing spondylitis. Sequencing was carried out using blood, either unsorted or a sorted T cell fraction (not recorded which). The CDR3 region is CASIPRSDRVREQYF. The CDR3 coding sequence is TGTGCCAGCATTCCCCGATCCGACAGGGTTCGGGAGCAGTACTTC.